This TCR beta chain was recorded in a study of cytomegalovirus exposure and HLA in healthy donors. Looked up from germline, CDR1 is SEHNR and CDR2 is FQNEAQ (reference sequence). CDR3 size: 19 residues. V trimming: 6 bases; J trimming: 3 bases; junction bases outside the gene matches: 19. To note about this clone: The antigen is unknown.

Points from the study as a whole: Reported findings show TCR beta sequences accurately forecast HLA-A and HLA-B alleles in most subjects.

PCR primers comprised 60 Vbeta and 13 Jbeta primers. Clones were read by immunoSEQ multiplex PCR, and TCRdb kept only the in-frame ones, dropping some. The table records approximately 120,000 clones, around 85% of them present only once. This receptor was taken from a woman aged 25 to 39 in good health and CMV-seropositive. The chain couples TRBV7-9 to TRBJ2-2; 7 nucleotides match TRBD1. The sequenced sample consisted of PBMCs. DNA of the CDR3: TGTGCCAGCAGATGGGACAGTGGACCGGAGAGAGGGGACACCGGGGAGCTGTTTTTT. It yields the protein CASRWDSGPERGDTGELFF.